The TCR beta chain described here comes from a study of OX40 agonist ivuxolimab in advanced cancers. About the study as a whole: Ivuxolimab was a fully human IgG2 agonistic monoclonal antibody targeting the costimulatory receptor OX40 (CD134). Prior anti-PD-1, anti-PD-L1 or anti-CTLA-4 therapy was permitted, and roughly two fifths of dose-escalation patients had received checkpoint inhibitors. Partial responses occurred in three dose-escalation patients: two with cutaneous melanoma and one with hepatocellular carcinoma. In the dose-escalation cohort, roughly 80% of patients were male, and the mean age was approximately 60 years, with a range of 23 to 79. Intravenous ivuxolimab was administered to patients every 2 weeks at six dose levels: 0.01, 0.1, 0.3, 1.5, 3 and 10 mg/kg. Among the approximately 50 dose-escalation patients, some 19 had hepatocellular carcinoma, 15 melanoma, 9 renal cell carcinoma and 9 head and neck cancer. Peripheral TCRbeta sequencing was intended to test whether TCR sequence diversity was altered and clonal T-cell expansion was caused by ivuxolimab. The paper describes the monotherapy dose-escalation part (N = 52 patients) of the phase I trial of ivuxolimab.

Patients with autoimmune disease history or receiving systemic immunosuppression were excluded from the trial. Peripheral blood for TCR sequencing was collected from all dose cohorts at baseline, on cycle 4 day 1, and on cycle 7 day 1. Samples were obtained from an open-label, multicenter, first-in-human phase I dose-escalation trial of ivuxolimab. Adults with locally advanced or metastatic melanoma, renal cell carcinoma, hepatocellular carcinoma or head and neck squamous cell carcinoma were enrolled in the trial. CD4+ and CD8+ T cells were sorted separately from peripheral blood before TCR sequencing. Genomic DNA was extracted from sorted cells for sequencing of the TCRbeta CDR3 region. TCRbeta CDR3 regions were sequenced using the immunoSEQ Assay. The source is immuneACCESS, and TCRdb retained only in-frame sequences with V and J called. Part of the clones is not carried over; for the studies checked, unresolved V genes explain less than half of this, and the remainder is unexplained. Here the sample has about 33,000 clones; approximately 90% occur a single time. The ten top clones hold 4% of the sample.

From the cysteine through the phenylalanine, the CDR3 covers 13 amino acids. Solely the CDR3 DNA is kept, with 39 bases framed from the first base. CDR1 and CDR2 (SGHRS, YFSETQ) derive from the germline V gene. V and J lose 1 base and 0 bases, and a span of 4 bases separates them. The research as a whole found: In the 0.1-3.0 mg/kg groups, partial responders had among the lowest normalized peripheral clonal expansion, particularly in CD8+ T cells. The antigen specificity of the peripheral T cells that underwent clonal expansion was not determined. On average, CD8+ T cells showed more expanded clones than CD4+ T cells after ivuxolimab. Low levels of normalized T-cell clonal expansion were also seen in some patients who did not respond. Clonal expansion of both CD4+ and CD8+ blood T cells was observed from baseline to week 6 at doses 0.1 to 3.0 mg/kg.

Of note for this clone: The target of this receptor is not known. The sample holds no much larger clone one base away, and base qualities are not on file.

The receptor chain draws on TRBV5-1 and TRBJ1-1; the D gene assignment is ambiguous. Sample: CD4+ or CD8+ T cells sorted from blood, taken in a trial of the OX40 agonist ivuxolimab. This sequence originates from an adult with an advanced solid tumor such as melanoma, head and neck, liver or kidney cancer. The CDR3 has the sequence CASSLRLNTEAFF. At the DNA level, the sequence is TGCGCCAGCAGCTTGCGTCTGAACACTGAAGCTTTCTTT.